The 28 T cell receptor beta chains in this list originate from one sample, sequenced in a study of blood T cells in healthy people across ages. Together with a sample-barcoded 5' primer, a J-beta primer mix was included in a second PCR lasting about 6 to 11 cycles. TCRdb fed the 5' RACE reads into MiXCR, producing one record per CDR3 protein. The sample includes around 670,000 distinct CDR3 sequences, about 30% seen only once; the top ten take approximately 15%. Material for sequencing was blood. These receptors came from a woman aged 80 or over in good health.

This clonotype was counted at least ten times. This chain links TRBV5-6 with TRBJ1-1; D is undetermined. Germline CDR1 reads SGHDT; CDR2 reads YYEEEE. V lost 3 bases and J lost 1, with 7 bases in between. The CDR3 has 13 amino acids. The CDR3 DNA reads as TGTGCCAGCAGCTCCACGACGAACACTGAAGCTTTCTTT. As protein: CASSSTTNTEAFF.

This clonotype occurred many times. The V gene is TRBV5-1, the J gene TRBJ2-7, with no clear D. V lost 3 bases and J 2 bases, leaving 6 bases between the germline ends. The CDR3 sequence is 12 residues long. Germline CDR1 reads SGHRS; CDR2 reads YFSETQ. The DNA of the CDR3 is TGCGCCAGCAGCTCCGGTACCTACGAGCAGTACTTC. Amino acid sequence: CASSSGTYEQYF.

This clonotype was observed a handful of times. The V gene is TRBV12-3 or TRBV12-4, the J gene TRBJ1-3; D is unclear. CDR3 length equals 13 residues. V gave up 8 bases and J gave up 2 bases, with 10 bases separating them. The CDR3 here is CASQEFPGNTIYF. CDR3 sequence (DNA): TGTGCCAGCCAGGAGTTCCCTGGAAACACCATATATTTT.

This clonotype was counted at least ten times. The chain links TRBV28 to TRBJ2-7, with D possibly TRBD2 on 7 matching bases. This CDR3 spans 13 amino acids. Between the trimmed V and J ends, which lost 7 bases and 8 bases, there was a span of 18 bases. CDR1 is MDHEN, CDR2 SYDVKM, per germline. CDR3 bases: TGTGCCAGCACGGCGGGGGCGCCCCCCAAGCAGTACTTC. The encoded protein is CASTAGAPPKQYF.

With regard to this clonotype: The junction does not match germline at one end; this may be a read error. The chain couples TRBV12-3 or TRBV12-4 to TRBJ2-5, with TRBD2 identical over 7 bases. The CDR3 consists of 16 residues. The CDR3 spells CAGSLGGAGVQETQYF. The CDR3 DNA reads as TGCGCCGGCAGTTTGGGTGGTGCGGGGGTCCAAGAGACCCAGTACTTC.

The rearrangement joins TRBV5-6 to TRBJ2-7; perhaps TRBD1 as D (5 bases). CDR3 size: 14 residues. Trimming took off 2 bases at V and 1 base at J, with 10 bases between the two ends. CDR1 is SGHDT, CDR2 YYEEEE, per germline. The CDR3 reads CASSFRRGSYEQYF. The CDR3 DNA reads TGTGCCAGCAGCTTTCGTAGGGGTTCCTACGAGCAGTACTTC.

There are many counts of this clonotype. V gene TRBV2 combines with J gene TRBJ1-2, with unresolved D. The germline CDR1 and CDR2 sequences are SNHLY and FYNNEI. CDR3 length: 11 amino acids. Deletions cut 5 bases from V and 13 bases from J, with 14 bases between. The CDR3 spells CASSLDFFSTF. The CDR3 nucleotides read TGTGCCAGCAGTCTCGACTTTTTCTCCACCTTC.

The J gene is TRBJ2-3, the V gene TRBV20-1, with 11 positions matching TRBD2. The junction had 12 bases not matched to a gene; V was cut back by 0 bases and J by 4 bases. Germline CDR1 is DFQATT and CDR2 is SNEGSKA (reference sequence). CDR3 length equals 18 residues. The CDR3 spells CSARDPLAGGLEPDTQYF. CDR3 DNA sequence: TGCAGTGCTAGAGATCCTTTAGCGGGGGGGCTAGAACCAGATACGCAGTATTTT.

The sample holds many counts of this clonotype. The CDR3 DNA reads as TGCAGCGTTGAACAACACTCTGAAGCTTTCTTT. Its translation is CSVEQHSEAFF. The chain couples TRBV29-1 to TRBJ1-1; D gene uncertain. The germline CDR1 and CDR2 sequences are SQVTM and ANQGSEA. This CDR3 has 11 residues. The V gene lost 2 bases and the J gene lost 6 bases, with 7 bases spanning the gap.

Concerning this clonotype itself: A much larger clone sits a single nucleotide away, making a read error possible. V usage is TRBV7-2 and J usage is TRBJ2-7; D might be TRBD2 (6 bases). The CDR3 contains 15 residues. V was pared by 3 bases and J by 6 bases, with 18 bases between. CDR1 SGHTA and CDR2 FQGNSA come from the germline V gene. The CDR3 is CASSLGSGGGIEQYF. The CDR3 DNA is TGTGCCAGCAGCTTGGGCTCCGGGGGAGGCATCGAGCAGTACTTC.

The rearrangement joins TRBV11-3 to TRBJ2-1, with TRBD2 as a possible D gene (6 bases). Trimming took off 5 bases at V and 7 bases at J, with 15 bases between the two ends. Germline values: CDR1 SGHNT, CDR2 YENEEA. This CDR3 comprises 14 residues. CDR3 residues: CASSGGLRGNEQFF. CDR3 nucleotide sequence: TGTGCCAGCAGCGGAGGGCTCCGGGGGAATGAGCAGTTCTTC.

The chain uses TRBV9 and TRBJ2-3; 8 bases are a match to TRBD2. The CDR3 covers 15 residues. CDR1 is SGDLS and CDR2 is YYNGEE in the germline V gene. The ends lost 7 bases at V and 1 base at J; junction bases unmatched: 8. In nucleotides, the CDR3 is TGTGCCAGCCGGGGGGGGGGCGCAGGCACAGATACGCAGTATTTT. Protein product: CASRGGGAGTDTQYF. Variable domain in full (rest from reference TRBV9 and TRBJ2-3): DSGVTQTPKHLITATGQRVTLRCSPRSGDLSVYWYQQSLDQGLQFLIQYYNGEERAKGNILERFSAQQFPDLHSELNLSSLELGDSALYFCASRGGGAGTDTQYFGPGTRLTVL.

This clonotype was counted a few times. The rearrangement joins TRBV30 to TRBJ2-4; TRBD1 matches 7 bases. Germline loops: CDR1 GTSNPN, CDR2 SVGIG (reference sequence). The CDR3 length is 12 residues. Trimming removed 2 bases from V and 13 bases from J; junction bases left unmatched: 8. In DNA, the CDR3 is TGTGCCTGGAGTCAAAAGGGGACAGAGCAGTACTTC. Translated, it gives CAWSQKGTEQYF. The entire variable domain, with the rest obtained from reference TRBV30 and TRBJ2-4, is as follows: SQTIHQWPATLVQPVGSPLSLECTVEGTSNPNLYWYRQAAGRGLQLLFYSVGIGQISSEVPQNLSASRPQDRQFILSSKKLLLSDSGFYLCAWSQKGTEQYFGAGTRLSVL.

This clonotype turned up a few times. This rearrangement joins TRBV9 to TRBJ1-5; D is perhaps TRBD1 (5 bases). The CDR3 covers 15 residues. Germline values: CDR1 SGDLS, CDR2 YYNGEE. The V and J ends lost 1 base and 5 bases respectively, with 13 bases between them. The CDR3 DNA sequence: TGTGCCAGCAGCGTAACGGGAGGGGACGATCAGCCCCAGCATTTT. This codes for CASSVTGGDDQPQHF.

CDR3 DNA sequence: TGTGCCACCTCAACCGACAGGCCCAATGAGCAGTTCTTC. Protein sequence: CATSTDRPNEQFF. V usage is TRBV24-1 and J usage is TRBJ2-1, with D perhaps TRBD1 (6 bases). Germline CDR1 and CDR2: KGHDR and SFDVKD. CDR3 length: 13 amino acids. V shed 9 bases and J shed 6 bases, with 14 bases lying between them.

This sequence joins TRBV20-1 and TRBJ2-4; 7 nucleotides line up with TRBD1. The V segment lost 7 bases and the J segment 0 bases; nucleotides outside the gene matches: 6. Germline-derived CDR1 and CDR2 are DFQATT and SNEGSKA (reference sequence). The CDR3 has 14 amino acids. CDR3 nucleotides: TGCAGTGTTAAGGGGGCTGGAGCCAAAAACATTCAGTACTTC. It yields the protein CSVKGAGAKNIQYF.

The sample holds many counts of this clonotype. The rearrangement links TRBV11-1 to TRBJ2-5, with 9 bases identical to TRBD2. CDR3 size: 17 residues. V shed 5 bases and J 1 base; nucleotides not matched to a gene: 11. CDR1 SGHAT and CDR2 FQDESV come from the germline V gene (reference sequence). The CDR3 reads CASSRDGSGGFQETQYF. The CDR3 DNA reads as TGTGCCAGCAGCCGGGACGGTAGCGGGGGTTTCCAAGAGACCCAGTACTTC.

This clonotype was recorded many times. The chain links TRBV6-1 to TRBJ2-5, with 10 nucleotides matching TRBD1. V shed 1 base and J 6 bases; nucleotides not matched to a gene: 2. Germline-derived CDR1 and CDR2 are MNHNS and SASEGT. The CDR3 length is 14 residues. This CDR3 reads CASSEGDRGKTQYF. In DNA form, the CDR3 reads TGTGCCAGCAGTGAAGGGGACAGGGGCAAGACCCAGTACTTC.

This clonotype was observed at least ten times. The chain employs TRBV5-1 and TRBJ2-7, with 7 bases that match TRBD2. V was clipped by 3 bases and J by 0 bases; unmatched bases: 30. This CDR3 is 23 amino acids long. Per the germline V gene, CDR1 is SGHRS and CDR2 is YFSETQ. Written as DNA, the CDR3 is TGCGCCAGCAGCTCCTTGGGGGGGTCGACTCCCAACCGGGCAACCTCCGGCTCCTACGAGCAGTACTTC. Its translation: CASSSLGGSTPNRATSGSYEQYF.

The V call is TRBV2, the J call TRBJ1-1; 9 bases line up with TRBD1. Per germline, CDR1 SNHLY and CDR2 FYNNEI. V shed 6 bases, J shed 6 bases, and the junction held 14 bases outside the gene matches. There are 16 residues in the CDR3. The DNA of the CDR3 is TGTGCCAGCAGAACCGGGACAGGGATGATTGGCGCTGAAGCTTTCTTT. It is translated as CASRTGTGMIGAEAFF.

V usage is TRBV6-1 and J usage is TRBJ1-6; the D gene is possibly TRBD1 (6 bases). The V gene's germline CDR1 is MNHNS and CDR2 SASEGT. The CDR3 is made up of 14 amino acids. Trimming pared 7 bases from V and 3 bases from J, leaving 10 bases between. The CDR3 region has the DNA TGTGCCAGCATGGAGGGGGACTATAATTCACCCCTCCACTTT. It specifies CASMEGDYNSPLHF.

This chain joins TRBV20-1 and TRBJ2-1, with D perhaps being TRBD1 or TRBD2 (5 bases each). There are 13 residues in the CDR3. Germline values: CDR1 DFQATT, CDR2 SNEGSKA (reference sequence). Trimming pared 3 bases from V and 6 bases from J, leaving 12 bases between. This CDR3 reads CSARGPSGNEQFF. Here the CDR3 DNA reads TGCAGTGCTAGGGGACCTTCGGGCAATGAGCAGTTCTTC.

This clonotype showed up many times. The chain employs TRBV3-1 and TRBJ2-3; D is undetermined. Per germline, CDR1 LGHDT and CDR2 YNNKEL (reference sequence). The ends were cut back, 5 bases at V and 8 bases at J, with 23 bases in the middle. This CDR3 spans 16 amino acids. The CDR3 nucleotides are TGTGCCAGCAGCGTTCGGGCCCAGATGCCCACTGGTACGCAGTATTTT. Encoded protein: CASSVRAQMPTGTQYF.

The rearrangement joins TRBV5-1 to TRBJ2-4, with D unresolved. The J call is doubtful: the DNA matches TRBJ2-7 better. The CDR3 is 15 residues long. The germline V gene has CDR1 SGHRS and CDR2 YFSETQ. The CDR3 DNA is TGCGCCAGCAGCTTGGACAGTTCAAGGCCCTACGAGCAGTACTTC. It translates to CASSLDSSRPYEQYF.

This clonotype was recorded a few times. The V call is TRBV7-9, the J call TRBJ1-1, with 8 bases that match TRBD1. J lost 1 base, V lost 5 bases, and 9 bases had no gene match. Germline CDR1 reads SEHNR; CDR2 reads FQNEAQ (reference sequence). The CDR3 loop spans 16 amino acids. In DNA form, the CDR3 reads TGTGCCAGCAGCCCAATGAGGACAGGGAAGAACACTGAAGCTTTCTTT. This codes for CASSPMRTGKNTEAFF.

To note about this clonotype: A read error is possible here, since a much larger clone lies one base away. The chain uses TRBV7-2 and TRBJ2-7; no reliable D call. The CDR3 has 15 amino acids. Germline V lookup: CDR1 SGHTA, CDR2 FQGNSA. Trimming cost V 5 bases and J 7 bases, with 21 bases left between them. DNA of the CDR3: TGTGCCAGCAGCCCCCTTAGTATTACTTACAATGAGCAGTACTTC. It encodes CASSPLSITYNEQYF.

The chain couples TRBV11-2 to TRBJ2-3, with D perhaps matching TRBD1 (6 bases). Germline V gene data show CDR1 as SGHAT and CDR2 as FQNNGV. Trimming pared 5 bases from V and 4 bases from J, leaving 13 bases between. This CDR3 is built from 14 residues. The CDR3 nucleotides read TGTGCCAGCAGCATCAACAGGGTCCCAGATACGCAGTATTTT. It is translated as CASSINRVPDTQYF.

Points on this clonotype: The CDR3 end shows no conserved phenylalanine or tryptophan, and so a read error is likely. The chain is built from TRBV20-1 and TRBJ2-7, with unresolved D. Germline CDR1 and CDR2: DFQATT and SNEGSKA (reference sequence). V lost 1 base and J lost 7, with 11 bases in between. The CDR3 covers 12 residues. CDR3 DNA sequence: TGCAGTGCTAGAGGCCTTTACAATGAGCAGTACTGC. This codes for CSARGLYNEQYC.